The 18 T cell receptor beta chains below come from one sample, sequenced in a study of cytotoxic CD8 clonotypes in ibrutinib-treated CLL. The table came from immunoSEQ multiplex PCR; TCRdb's copy has only in-frame clones and leaves some out. This sample has 100,000 to 150,000 clones, with roughly 85% found just once. The material sequenced was PBMCs, taken after 24 months of ibrutinib treatment. The receptors derive from a human donor with chronic lymphocytic leukemia.

This chain connects TRBV4-1 to TRBJ2-5; 14 bases align to TRBD2. With 4 bases clipped from V and 5 bases from J, the junction kept 9 bases outside the gene matches. The germline CDR1 and CDR2 sequences are MGHRA and YSYEKL. The CDR3 runs 17 residues. The CDR3 nucleotides read TGCGCCAGCAGCCGAGCCGGGACTAGCGGGAGAATGGAGACCCAGTACTTC. As protein: CASSRAGTSGRMETQYF.

The CDR3 region is CASSDSTQGEAFF. As DNA, the CDR3 is TGTGCCAGCAGTGACTCGACGCAGGGAGAAGCTTTCTTT. The J gene is TRBJ1-1, the V gene TRBV6-4, with D possibly TRBD1 on 5 matching bases. CDR1 and CDR2 from the germline V gene are MRHNA and SNTAGT. V lost 0 bases and J lost 8, with 10 bases in between. This CDR3 has 13 amino acids.

This clone was counted between two and nine times. The chain combines TRBV2 with TRBJ2-2; D is uncertain. V was clipped by 6 bases and J by 3 bases, with 5 bases between them. This CDR3 has 12 residues. The V gene's germline CDR1 is SNHLY and CDR2 FYNNEI. As DNA, the CDR3 is TGTGCCAGCAGGGCAGACACCGGGGAGCTGTTTTTT. Translating gives CASRADTGELFF. Complete variable domain (other parts from reference TRBV2 and TRBJ2-2): EPEVTQTPSHQVTQMGQEVILRCVPISNHLYFYWYRQILGQKVEFLVSFYNNEISEKSEIFDDQFSVERPDGSNFTLKIRSTKLEDSAMYFCASRADTGELFFGEGSRLTVL.

The rearrangement links TRBV7-2 to TRBJ1-1, with D unresolved. V was cut by 2 bases and J by 2 bases, with 9 bases left in between. The germline V gene has CDR1 SGHTA and CDR2 FQGNSA. This CDR3 is 14 amino acids long. The CDR3 reads CASSLRSVNTEAFF. In DNA, the CDR3 is TGTGCCAGCAGCTTAAGGTCAGTTAACACTGAAGCTTTCTTT.

CDR3 sequence: CASSSDSSNQPQHF. DNA of the CDR3: TGCGCCAGCAGCTCTGACAGTAGCAATCAGCCCCAGCATTTT. The chain is built from TRBV5-1 and TRBJ1-5; tentative D call: TRBD1 (5 bases). This CDR3 has 14 amino acids. Trimming left V 3 bases short and J 0 bases short, with 7 bases between. In germline, CDR1 is SGHRS, CDR2 YFSETQ.

This clone was detected many times. The chain employs TRBV4-3 and TRBJ2-3, with a possible D match to TRBD2 (6 bases). Germline V gene data show CDR1 as LGHNA and CDR2 as YSLEER. The CDR3 consists of 16 residues. V gave up 0 bases and J gave up 1 base, with 11 bases separating them. The CDR3: CASSQDFASGTDTQYF. Written as DNA, the CDR3 is TGCGCCAGCAGCCAAGACTTCGCTAGCGGCACAGATACGCAGTATTTT.

The genes are TRBV2 and TRBJ1-4; 7 bases line up with TRBD1. Germline CDR1 reads SNHLY; CDR2 reads FYNNEI. The CDR3 extends over 15 amino acids. Germline trimming cut 3 bases from V and 4 bases from J; bases unmatched to any gene: 5. The CDR3 coding sequence is TGTGCCAGCAGTGACCCGGGACAGCATAATGAAAAACTGTTTTTT. The encoded protein is CASSDPGQHNEKLFF.

This chain connects TRBV13 to TRBJ1-1; the D gene is possibly TRBD1 (5 bases). CDR1 is PRHDT, CDR2 FYEKMQ, per germline (reference sequence). The ends were cut back, 1 base at V and 3 bases at J, with 18 bases in the middle. This CDR3 region has 17 residues. Written as DNA, the CDR3 is TGTGCCAGCAGCTTAGTTGTGGGGTTGGGGACGGACACTGAAGCTTTCTTT. Amino acid sequence: CASSLVVGLGTDTEAFF.

The rearrangement links TRBV4-2 to TRBJ1-2; D gene ambiguous. Germline V gene sequence: CDR1 LGHNA, CDR2 YNFKEQ. The V end was cut by 1 base, the J end by 2 bases, with 5 bases between. The CDR3 runs 13 residues. The CDR3, as DNA: TGTGCCAGCAGCCAAGTGGAAAACTATGGCTACACCTTC. Amino acids: CASSQVENYGYTF.

The chain has TRBV7-3 and TRBJ2-2; 11 nucleotides agree with TRBD2. Looked up from germline, CDR1 is SGHTA and CDR2 is FQGTGA. The CDR3 spans 16 residues. After removal of 4 bases from V and 8 bases from J, the junction contained 9 bases not matched to a gene. Here the CDR3 DNA reads TGTGCCAGCAGCTCCTCCGGGACTAGCGGACGGGGGGAGCTGTTTTTT. It yields the protein CASSSSGTSGRGELFF. Combining the CDR3 with reference TRBV7-3 and TRBJ2-2 gives the whole variable domain GAGVSQTPSNKVTEKGKYVELRCDPISGHTALYWYRQSLGQGPEFLIYFQGTGAADDSGLPNDRFFAVRPEGSVSTLKIQRTERGDSAVYLCASSSSGTSGRGELFFGEGSRLTVL.

The rearrangement joins TRBV14 to TRBJ2-7; 9 bases match TRBD2. This CDR3 has 15 amino acids. Germline V gene lookup returns CDR1 SGHDN and CDR2 FVKESK. Germline trimming cut 4 bases from V and 9 bases from J; bases unmatched to any gene: 13. CDR3 residues: CASSPSIAGVNVQYF. The CDR3 DNA reads TGTGCCAGCAGCCCCAGTATAGCGGGAGTGAACGTGCAGTACTTC.

This sequence joins TRBV14 and TRBJ1-1; no clear D. V was clipped by 6 bases and J by 0 bases, with 14 bases between them. The germline CDR1 and CDR2 sequences are SGHDN and FVKESK. The CDR3 sequence is 15 residues long. CDR3 sequence: CASRDLGLMNTEAFF. The CDR3 coding sequence is TGTGCCAGCAGGGATTTGGGCCTCATGAACACTGAAGCTTTCTTT.

This chain uses TRBV4-3 with TRBJ2-1; tentative D call: TRBD1 (6 bases). Trimming took off 1 base at V and 3 bases at J, with 10 bases between the two ends. Per the germline V gene, CDR1 is LGHNA and CDR2 is YSLEER. The CDR3 extends over 15 amino acids. CDR3 nucleotides: TGCGCCAGCAGCCAAGGAGCAGGGGACTACAATGAGCAGTTCTTC. Amino acid sequence: CASSQGAGDYNEQFF.

The genes are TRBV5-1 and TRBJ2-5, with 10 bases aligning to TRBD2. Losses at the gene ends were 5 bases for V and 2 bases for J; bases not matched to a gene: 3. The CDR3 covers 14 residues. Germline CDR1 SGHRS, CDR2 YFSETQ. The CDR3 loop is CASRSAGGQETQYF. The CDR3 DNA follows: TGCGCCAGCAGATCAGCGGGAGGGCAAGAGACCCAGTACTTC.

This clone was picked up a small number of times. The J gene is TRBJ2-5, the V gene TRBV6-1; 7 bases fit TRBD2. The germline gives CDR1 MNHNS, CDR2 SASEGT. This CDR3 has 15 residues. After removal of 0 bases from V and 4 bases from J, the junction contained 5 bases not matched to a gene. Here the CDR3 reads CASSEAAGVPETQYF. The CDR3 bases are TGTGCCAGCAGTGAAGCTGCGGGGGTCCCAGAGACCCAGTACTTC.

This clone was seen a handful of times. The chain links TRBV6-5 to TRBJ1-2; TRBD1 agrees at 8 bases. Per germline, CDR1 MNHEY and CDR2 SVGAGI. There are 14 residues in the CDR3. J was trimmed by 4 bases and V by 5 bases; bases with no gene match: 6. CDR3 protein: CASSGSDRGYGYTF. CDR3 bases: TGTGCCAGCAGTGGCTCCGACAGGGGCTATGGCTACACCTTC.

CDR3 loop: CASSLRSGVRTDYEQYF. In DNA, the CDR3 is TGTGCCAGCAGCTTACGGTCAGGGGTACGTACGGACTACGAGCAGTACTTC. V is TRBV7-2 and J is TRBJ2-7; D perhaps matches TRBD1 (6 bases). The CDR3 is made up of 17 amino acids. The V and J ends lost 2 bases and 3 bases respectively, with 20 bases between them. Germline V gene sequence: CDR1 SGHTA, CDR2 FQGNSA.

V usage is TRBV28 and J usage is TRBJ2-1, with 7 bases fitting TRBD2. CDR1 is MDHEN, CDR2 SYDVKM, per germline. CDR3 length: 16 amino acids. Unmatched junction bases numbered 8, after V lost 1 base and J lost 5 bases. CDR3 amino acids: CASSLFGGGVDNEQFF. The CDR3 nucleotides are TGTGCCAGCAGTTTATTCGGGGGAGGGGTTGACAATGAGCAGTTCTTC.